This TCR beta chain derives from a study of blood T cell repertoires in COVID-19. Overall study context: The United States, Italy and Spain supplied acute and convalescent COVID-19 samples. The cDNA or gDNA used as material had been derived from T cells, B-cell-depleted T cells, or PBMCs.

This CDR3 comprises 16 residues. V lost 3 bases and J 2 bases, leaving 13 bases between the germline ends. Germline V lookup: CDR1 LGHNT, CDR2 FRNRAP. TCRdb's copy holds only in-frame clones and misses some; the assay was immunoSEQ multiplex PCR. This sample yields hundreds of thousands of clones, of which about 90% are seen a single time; roughly 3.3% belongs to the top ten. Sequences were obtained from peripheral blood. The chain couples TRBV12-5 to TRBJ2-2, with D perhaps matching TRBD1 (6 bases). The receptor comes from a woman aged 18-29 years who had recovered from COVID-19. This CDR3 reads CASGFFGGPNTGELFF. DNA for the CDR3: TGTGCTAGTGGTTTTTTTGGGGGCCCCAACACCGGGGAGCTGTTTTTT. Drawing the rest from reference TRBV12-5 and TRBJ2-2, the complete variable domain is DARVTQTPRHKVTEMGQEVTMRCQPILGHNTVFWYRQTMMQGLELLAYFRNRAPLDDSGMPKDRFSAEMPDATLATLKIQPSEPRDSAVYFCASGFFGGPNTGELFFGEGSRLTVL.